What follows are 15 T cell receptor beta chains derived from one specimen sequenced in a study of vaccination and CD4 T cells after COVID-19. These receptors lack a known antigen. The treatment here: roughly 10-day PBMC culture with coronavirus spike peptide pools or control peptides (ViraFEST assay). Scientists ran DNA taken from cultured CD4+ T cells through the Oncomine TCR Beta short-read assay for sequencing. TCRdb independently ran MiXCR on the PCR reads; one entry per CDR3 protein. The repertoire has roughly 20,000 distinct CDR3 sequences, roughly three fifths of them found once; the top ten carry 15% to 20%. Sequenced input: CD4+ T cells from blood, cultured in vitro. Receptors were obtained from a human donor who had recovered from COVID-19.

The CDR3 region is CASTPSGMSGYGYTF. The DNA of the CDR3 is TGTGCCAGCACTCCGTCGGGGATGAGCGGCTATGGCTACACCTTC. This chain joins TRBV6-1 and TRBJ1-2; D gene ambiguous. The CDR3 is 15 residues long. Trimming took off 7 bases at V and 4 bases at J, with 19 bases between the two ends. Germline lookup yields CDR1 MNHNS and CDR2 SASEGT.

The rearrangement joins TRBV28 to TRBJ1-1, with 7 bases matching TRBD1. Trimming at V came to 8 bases and at J to 7 bases, leaving 13 bases not matched to a gene. CDR1 and CDR2 from the germline V gene are MDHEN and SYDVKM. This CDR3 comprises 14 residues. The CDR3 reads CASCRGDREIEAFF. The DNA for the CDR3 is TGTGCCAGCTGTAGAGGCGACAGGGAGATTGAAGCTTTCTTT. The whole variable domain, remainder taken from reference TRBV28 and TRBJ1-1, is DVKVTQSSRYLVKRTGEKVFLECVQDMDHENMFWYRQDPGLGLRLIYFSYDVKMKEKGDIPEGYSVSREKKERFSLILESASTNQTSMYLCASCRGDREIEAFFGQGTRLTVV.

This sequence joins TRBV24-1 and TRBJ1-2; D call uncertain. Germline CDR1 KGHDR, CDR2 SFDVKD. V was trimmed by 5 bases and J by 5 bases, leaving 5 bases between them. This CDR3 spans 11 amino acids. Here the CDR3 reads CATSARYGYTF. The CDR3 DNA follows: TGTGCCACCAGTGCCCGATATGGCTACACCTTC.

This chain uses TRBV28 with TRBJ1-5, with D perhaps TRBD1 (6 bases). The germline V and J ends were trimmed by 6 bases and 9 bases, with 24 bases remaining between them. Per germline, CDR1 MDHEN and CDR2 SYDVKM. The CDR3 runs 16 residues. This chain's CDR3 is CASSPAGGQLFGPQHF. The CDR3 nucleotides read TGTGCCAGCAGCCCGGCGGGGGGGCAGCTTTTTGGGCCCCAGCATTTT.

This clonotype occurred a few times. This chain joins TRBV11-2 and TRBJ2-5, with TRBD2 as a possible D gene (6 bases). This CDR3 spans 12 amino acids. Trimming removed 6 bases at V and 5 bases at J, with 10 bases between. Germline V gene lookup returns CDR1 SGHAT and CDR2 FQNNGV. The CDR3 sequence: CASRRLGETQYF. In nucleotides, the CDR3 is TGTGCCAGCAGACGACTAGGGGAGACCCAGTACTTC.

This clonotype was seen more than once but under ten times. The chain joins TRBV7-2 to TRBJ1-1, with D possibly TRBD1 on 6 matching bases. The CDR3 is 14 amino acids. Germline V lookup: CDR1 SGHTA, CDR2 FQGNSA. Between the trimmed V and J ends, which lost 3 bases and 11 bases, there was a span of 19 bases. The CDR3 sequence: CASSFNDFTGLAFF. As DNA, the CDR3 is TGTGCCAGCAGCTTCAACGACTTTACAGGGCTTGCTTTCTTT.

The V call is TRBV11-2, the J call TRBJ2-1; possibly TRBD1 for D (5 bases). V was pared by 5 bases and J by 3 bases, with 8 bases between. CDR3 size: 13 residues. Germline-derived CDR1 and CDR2 are SGHAT and FQNNGV. The CDR3 spells CASSLTVYNEQFF. The CDR3 region has the DNA TGTGCCAGCAGCCTGACAGTCTACAATGAGCAGTTCTTC.

The V gene is TRBV6-1, the J gene TRBJ2-4; TRBD2 aligns across 8 bases. The V gene end was trimmed by 2 bases and the J gene end by 6 bases; junction bases not matched to a gene: 12. The CDR3 extends over 17 amino acids. The germline V gene has CDR1 MNHNS and CDR2 SASEGT. CDR3 DNA sequence: TGTGCCAGCAGTGAATCGGGGGGGGGATGGGGTCGAAACATTCAGTACTTC. Protein sequence: CASSESGGGWGRNIQYF.

The rearrangement joins TRBV28 to TRBJ1-1, with unresolved D. This CDR3 has 13 residues. V lost 2 bases and J lost 3, with 7 bases in between. Per germline, CDR1 MDHEN and CDR2 SYDVKM. The CDR3 nucleotides are TGTGCCAGCAGTTTACCACAGTACACTGAAGCTTTCTTT. Its translation is CASSLPQYTEAFF. Full variable domain (rest looked up from reference TRBV28 and TRBJ1-1): DVKVTQSSRYLVKRTGEKVFLECVQDMDHENMFWYRQDPGLGLRLIYFSYDVKMKEKGDIPEGYSVSREKKERFSLILESASTNQTSMYLCASSLPQYTEAFFGQGTRLTVV.

This clonotype was observed a few times. The junction departs from the called germline gene at one end, perhaps through a read error. V is TRBV6-4 and J is TRBJ2-3; D may be TRBD1 or TRBD2 (6 bases each). Germline CDR1 reads MRHNA; CDR2 reads SNTAGT. This CDR3 contains 17 residues. The CDR3, as DNA: TGTGCCAGCAGGGCCCTCGGGGGACACAGGACCACATATACGCAGTATTTT. Its translation: CASRALGGHRTTYTQYF.

The V gene is TRBV24-1, the J gene TRBJ1-5; 7 bases align to TRBD1. Germline assignment: CDR1 KGHDR and CDR2 SFDVKD. V shed 0 bases and J 4 bases; nucleotides not matched to a gene: 5. The CDR3 extends over 16 amino acids. CDR3 residues: CATSDLLTGTNQPQHF. In DNA form, the CDR3 reads TGTGCCACCAGTGATTTGTTGACAGGGACAAATCAGCCCCAGCATTTT.

In its sample, this clonotype was seen once. The chain has TRBV5-1 and TRBJ1-5, with TRBD1 matching 7 bases. This CDR3 has 15 amino acids. The germline V gene encodes CDR1 SGHRS and CDR2 YFSETQ. Unmatched junction bases numbered 5, after V lost 4 bases and J lost 1 base. The CDR3 sequence is CASSPQGGSNQPQHF. CDR3 bases: TGCGCCAGCAGCCCTCAGGGGGGCAGCAATCAGCCCCAGCATTTT.

The chain recombines TRBV5-1 with TRBJ2-5; 10 bases are a match to TRBD2. The CDR3 has 17 amino acids. Trimming took 0 bases from V and 2 from J; bases not matched to a gene: 7. Germline V gene data show CDR1 as SGHRS and CDR2 as YFSETQ. This CDR3 is CASSLVAGGRVQETQYF. The CDR3 nucleotides are TGCGCCAGCAGCTTGGTAGCGGGGGGACGAGTTCAAGAGACCCAGTACTTC.

This sequence joins TRBV6-5 and TRBJ2-1, with TRBD1 as a possible D gene (5 bases). Germline CDR1 MNHEY, CDR2 SVGAGI. The V and J ends lost 2 bases and 0 bases respectively, with 20 bases between them. The CDR3 covers 19 residues. CDR3 in amino acids: CASSYTQPTQGLSYNEQFF. Here the CDR3 DNA reads TGTGCCAGCAGTTACACTCAGCCGACGCAGGGCCTCTCCTACAATGAGCAGTTCTTC.

The chain employs TRBV12-3 or TRBV12-4 and TRBJ2-5, with 9 nucleotides matching TRBD1. The CDR3 runs to 14 residues. Trimming removed 6 bases from V and 5 bases from J; junction bases left unmatched: 7. This CDR3 reads CASSVDRGGETQYF. The CDR3 DNA is TGTGCCAGCAGCGTGGACAGGGGCGGGGAGACCCAGTACTTC.